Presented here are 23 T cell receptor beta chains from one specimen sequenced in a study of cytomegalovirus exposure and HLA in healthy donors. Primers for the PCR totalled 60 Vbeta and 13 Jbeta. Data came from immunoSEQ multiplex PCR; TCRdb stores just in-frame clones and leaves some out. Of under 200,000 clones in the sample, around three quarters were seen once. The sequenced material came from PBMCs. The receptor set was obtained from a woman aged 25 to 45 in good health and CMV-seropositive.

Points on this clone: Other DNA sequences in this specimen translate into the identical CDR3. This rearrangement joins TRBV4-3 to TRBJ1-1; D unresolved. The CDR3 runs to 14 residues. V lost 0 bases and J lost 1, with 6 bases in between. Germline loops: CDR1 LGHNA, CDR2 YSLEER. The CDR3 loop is CASSQDPGNTEAFF. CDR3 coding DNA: TGCGCCAGCAGCCAAGATCCCGGGAACACTGAAGCTTTCTTT.

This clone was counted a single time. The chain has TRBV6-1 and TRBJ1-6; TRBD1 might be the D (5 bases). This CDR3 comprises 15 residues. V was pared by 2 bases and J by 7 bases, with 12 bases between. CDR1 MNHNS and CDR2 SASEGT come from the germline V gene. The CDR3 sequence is CASSEQPGGNSPLHF. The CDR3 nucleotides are TGTGCCAGCAGTGAACAGCCCGGGGGGAATTCACCCCTCCACTTT.

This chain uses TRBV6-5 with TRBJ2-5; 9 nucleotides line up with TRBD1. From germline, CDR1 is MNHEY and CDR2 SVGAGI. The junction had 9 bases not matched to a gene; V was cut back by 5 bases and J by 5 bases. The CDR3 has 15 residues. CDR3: CASSRTGEGGETQYF. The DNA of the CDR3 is TGTGCCAGCAGTCGGACAGGGGAAGGGGGGGAGACCCAGTACTTC.

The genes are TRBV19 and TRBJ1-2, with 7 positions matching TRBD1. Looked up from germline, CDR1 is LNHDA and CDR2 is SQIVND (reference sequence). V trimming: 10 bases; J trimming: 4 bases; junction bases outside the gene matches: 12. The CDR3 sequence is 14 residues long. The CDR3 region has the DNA TGTGCCACGTCTGCCGGGACAGCTCCCTATGGCTACACCTTC. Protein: CATSAGTAPYGYTF.

CDR3 nucleotides: TGTGCCAGCAGCCCGGGACAGGGGATTTCCTACGAGCAGTACTTC. Protein: CASSPGQGISYEQYF. The chain links TRBV11-3 to TRBJ2-7; 10 nucleotides match TRBD1. There are 15 residues in the CDR3. Germline CDR1 is SGHNT and CDR2 is YENEEA. The V segment lost 5 bases and the J segment 1 base; nucleotides outside the gene matches: 5.

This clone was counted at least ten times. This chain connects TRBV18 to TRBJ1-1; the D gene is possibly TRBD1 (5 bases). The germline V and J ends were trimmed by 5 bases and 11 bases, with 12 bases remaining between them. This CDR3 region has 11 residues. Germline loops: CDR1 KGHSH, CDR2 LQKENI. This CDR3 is CASSNQGMAFF. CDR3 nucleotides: TGTGCCAGCTCAAACCAGGGTATGGCTTTCTTT.

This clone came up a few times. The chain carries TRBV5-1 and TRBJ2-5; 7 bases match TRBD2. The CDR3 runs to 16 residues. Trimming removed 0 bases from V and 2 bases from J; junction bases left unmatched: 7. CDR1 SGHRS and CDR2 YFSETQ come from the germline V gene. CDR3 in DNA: TGCGCCAGCAGCTTGGCCAGGCTAGCGGAACAAGAGACCCAGTACTTC. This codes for CASSLARLAEQETQYF.

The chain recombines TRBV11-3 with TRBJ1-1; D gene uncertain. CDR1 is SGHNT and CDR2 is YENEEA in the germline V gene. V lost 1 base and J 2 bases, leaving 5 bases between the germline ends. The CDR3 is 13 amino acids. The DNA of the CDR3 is TGTGCCAGCAGCTTAGGCAGTAACACTGAAGCTTTCTTT. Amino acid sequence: CASSLGSNTEAFF.

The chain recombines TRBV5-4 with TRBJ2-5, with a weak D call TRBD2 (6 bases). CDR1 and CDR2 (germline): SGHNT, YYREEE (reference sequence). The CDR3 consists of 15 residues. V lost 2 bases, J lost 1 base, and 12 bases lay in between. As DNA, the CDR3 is TGTGCCAGCAGCTTAGGCTGGGGAGGCCAAGAGACCCAGTACTTC. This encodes CASSLGWGGQETQYF.

DNA for the CDR3: TGTGCCAGCAGTTTGACAGGGGGAGATGAAAAACTGTTTTTT. It yields the protein CASSLTGGDEKLFF. The gene calls are TRBV6-5 and TRBJ1-4; TRBD1 matches at 9 bases. The J segment lost 6 bases and the V segment lost 4 bases, leaving 3 bases of the junction unmatched. The CDR3 is made up of 14 amino acids. Germline-derived CDR1 and CDR2 are MNHEY and SVGAGI.

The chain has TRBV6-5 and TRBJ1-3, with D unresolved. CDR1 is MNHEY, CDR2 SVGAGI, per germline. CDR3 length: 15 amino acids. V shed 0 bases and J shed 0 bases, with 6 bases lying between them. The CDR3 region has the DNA TGTGCCAGCAGTTACTCTTTCAACTCTGGAAACACCATATATTTT. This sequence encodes CASSYSFNSGNTIYF.

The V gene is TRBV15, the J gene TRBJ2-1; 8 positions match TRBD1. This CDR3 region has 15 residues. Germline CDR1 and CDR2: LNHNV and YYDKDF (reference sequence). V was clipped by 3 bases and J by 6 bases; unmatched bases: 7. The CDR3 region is CATSSRGQLSNEQFF. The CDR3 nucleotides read TGTGCCACCAGCAGCAGGGGGCAACTTAGCAATGAGCAGTTCTTC.

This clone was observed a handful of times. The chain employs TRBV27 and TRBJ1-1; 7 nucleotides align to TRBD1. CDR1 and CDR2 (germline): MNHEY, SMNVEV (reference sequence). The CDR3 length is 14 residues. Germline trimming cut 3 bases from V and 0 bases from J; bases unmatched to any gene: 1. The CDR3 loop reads CASSLGTVNTEAFF. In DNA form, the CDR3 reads TGTGCCAGCAGTTTGGGGACAGTGAACACTGAAGCTTTCTTT.

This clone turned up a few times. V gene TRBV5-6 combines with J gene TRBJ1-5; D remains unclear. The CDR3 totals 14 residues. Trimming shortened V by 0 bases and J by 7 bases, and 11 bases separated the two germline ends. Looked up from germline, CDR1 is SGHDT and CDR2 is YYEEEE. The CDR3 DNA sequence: TGTGCCAGCAGCTTGGGTTTCACAGTCCAGCCCCAGCATTTT. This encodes CASSLGFTVQPQHF.

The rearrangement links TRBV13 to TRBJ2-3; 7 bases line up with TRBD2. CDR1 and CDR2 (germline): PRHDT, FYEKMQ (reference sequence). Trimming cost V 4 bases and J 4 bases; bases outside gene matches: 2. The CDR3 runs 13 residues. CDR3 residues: CASSYTSADTQYF. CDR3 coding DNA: TGTGCCAGCAGCTATACTAGCGCAGATACGCAGTATTTT.

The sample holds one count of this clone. This CDR3 reads CASSLGGGDRTFYEQYF. The DNA of the CDR3 is TGTGCCAGCAGCTTGGGGGGCGGAGACAGGACCTTTTACGAGCAGTACTTC. This chain connects TRBV5-4 to TRBJ2-7; possibly TRBD1 for D (6 bases). Per the germline V gene, CDR1 is SGHNT and CDR2 is YYREEE (reference sequence). The CDR3 covers 17 residues. Trimming took off 0 bases at V and 4 bases at J, with 20 bases between the two ends.

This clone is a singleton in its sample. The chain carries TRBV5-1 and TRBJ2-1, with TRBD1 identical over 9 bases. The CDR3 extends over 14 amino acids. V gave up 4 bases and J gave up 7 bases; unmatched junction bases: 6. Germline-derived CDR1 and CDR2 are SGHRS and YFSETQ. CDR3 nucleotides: TGCGCCAGCAGCGGCCGGGACAGGGTGAATGAGCAGTTCTTC. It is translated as CASSGRDRVNEQFF.

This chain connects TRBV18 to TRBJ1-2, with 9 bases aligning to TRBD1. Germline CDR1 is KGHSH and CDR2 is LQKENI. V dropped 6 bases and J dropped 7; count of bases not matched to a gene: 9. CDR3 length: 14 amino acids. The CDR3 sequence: CASSPTGGRGGYTF. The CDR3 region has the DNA TGTGCCAGCTCCCCGACAGGGGGGCGGGGTGGCTACACCTTC.

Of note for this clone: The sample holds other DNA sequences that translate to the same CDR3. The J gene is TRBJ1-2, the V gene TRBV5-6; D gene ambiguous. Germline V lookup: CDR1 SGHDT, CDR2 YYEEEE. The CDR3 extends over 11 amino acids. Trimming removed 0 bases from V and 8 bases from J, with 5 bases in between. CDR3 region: CASSLAGGYTF. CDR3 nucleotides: TGTGCCAGCAGCTTGGCGGGGGGCTACACCTTC.

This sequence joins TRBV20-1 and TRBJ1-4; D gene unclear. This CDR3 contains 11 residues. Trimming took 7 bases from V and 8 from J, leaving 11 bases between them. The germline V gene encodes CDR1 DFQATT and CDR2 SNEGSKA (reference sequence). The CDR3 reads CSVTQIEKLFF. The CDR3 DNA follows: TGCAGTGTCACACAAATAGAAAAACTGTTTTTT.

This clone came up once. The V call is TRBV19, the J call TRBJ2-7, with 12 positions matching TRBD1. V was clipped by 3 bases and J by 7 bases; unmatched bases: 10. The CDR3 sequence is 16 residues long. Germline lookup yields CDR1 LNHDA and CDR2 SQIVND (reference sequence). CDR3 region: CASSIGARDRGHEQYF. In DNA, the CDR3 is TGTGCCAGTAGTATTGGGGCCCGGGACAGGGGGCATGAGCAGTACTTC.

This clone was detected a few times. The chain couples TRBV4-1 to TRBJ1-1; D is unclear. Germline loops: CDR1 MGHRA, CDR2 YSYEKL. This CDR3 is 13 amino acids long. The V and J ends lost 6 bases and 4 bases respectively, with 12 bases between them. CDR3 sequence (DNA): TGCGCCAGCAGTAGTGTCGTATTCACTGAAGCTTTCTTT. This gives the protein CASSSVVFTEAFF.

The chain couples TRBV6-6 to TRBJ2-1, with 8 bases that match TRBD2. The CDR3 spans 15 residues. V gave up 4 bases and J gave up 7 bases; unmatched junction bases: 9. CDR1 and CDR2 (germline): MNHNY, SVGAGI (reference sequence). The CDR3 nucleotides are TGTGCCAGCAGTTCCTTAAACCGGGAGGGTAATGAGCAGTTCTTC. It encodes CASSSLNREGNEQFF.